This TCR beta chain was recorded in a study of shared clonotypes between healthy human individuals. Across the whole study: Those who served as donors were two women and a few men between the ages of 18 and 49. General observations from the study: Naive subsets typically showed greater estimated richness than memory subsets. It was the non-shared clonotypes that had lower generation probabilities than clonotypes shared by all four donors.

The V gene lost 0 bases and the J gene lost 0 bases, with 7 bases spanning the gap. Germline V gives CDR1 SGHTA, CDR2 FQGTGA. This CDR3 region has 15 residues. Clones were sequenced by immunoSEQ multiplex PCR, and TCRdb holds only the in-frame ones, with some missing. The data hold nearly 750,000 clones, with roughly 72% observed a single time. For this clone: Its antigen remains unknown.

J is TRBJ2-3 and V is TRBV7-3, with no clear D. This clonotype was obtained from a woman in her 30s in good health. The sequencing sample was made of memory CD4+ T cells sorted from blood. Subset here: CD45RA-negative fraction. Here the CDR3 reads CASSLTVLSTDTQYF. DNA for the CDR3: TGTGCCAGCAGCTTAACTGTCCTCAGCACAGATACGCAGTATTTT. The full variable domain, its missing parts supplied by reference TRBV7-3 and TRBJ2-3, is GAGVSQTPSNKVTEKGKYVELRCDPISGHTALYWYRQSLGQGPEFLIYFQGTGAADDSGLPNDRFFAVRPEGSVSTLKIQRTERGDSAVYLCASSLTVLSTDTQYFGPGTRLTVL.